Below, 22 T cell receptor beta chains from the same sample are listed, as sequenced in a study of blood T cell repertoires in COVID-19. TCRdb keeps only in-frame clones here, not all; method: immunoSEQ multiplex PCR. The sample consists of 250,000 to 350,000 clones, around 90% of them appearing once. The sample comprised PBMCs or T cells enriched from blood (not recorded which). These receptor sequences come from a woman younger than 45 who had recovered from COVID-19.

In its sample, this clone was seen once. The chain carries TRBV29-1 and TRBJ1-2, with 9 bases matching TRBD1. The CDR3 is made up of 12 amino acids. With 6 bases clipped from V and 7 bases from J, the junction kept 6 bases outside the gene matches. CDR1 and CDR2 from the germline V gene are SQVTM and ANQGSEA. In nucleotides, the CDR3 is TGCAGCGTCACACAGGGGGCATCTGGCTACACCTTC. Protein: CSVTQGASGYTF.

The chain links TRBV11-2 to TRBJ1-3; TRBD1 might be the D (6 bases). CDR1 SGHAT and CDR2 FQNNGV come from the germline V gene. The CDR3 has 14 amino acids. V lost 5 bases and J 0 bases, leaving 8 bases between the germline ends. This chain's CDR3 is CASSLDSSGNTIYF. CDR3 in DNA: TGTGCCAGCAGCCTGGACAGCTCTGGAAACACCATATATTTT.

The chain uses TRBV19 and TRBJ2-3, with no clear D. The CDR3 consists of 13 residues. CDR1 is LNHDA, CDR2 SQIVND, per germline (reference sequence). V shed 7 bases and J shed 0 bases, with 8 bases lying between them. DNA for the CDR3: TGTGCCAGTATGCGGCCTAGCACAGATACGCAGTATTTT. As protein: CASMRPSTDTQYF. Combining the CDR3 with reference TRBV19 and TRBJ2-3 gives the whole variable domain DGGITQSPKYLFRKEGQNVTLSCEQNLNHDAMYWYRQDPGQGLRLIYYSQIVNDFQKGDIAEGYSVSREKKESFPLTVTSAQKNPTAFYLCASMRPSTDTQYFGPGTRLTVL.

This clone was seen once. The V and J genes are TRBV5-1 and TRBJ1-1; D may be TRBD1 (6 bases). CDR1 and CDR2 (germline): SGHRS, YFSETQ. This CDR3 has 16 amino acids. Trimming stripped 0 bases from V and 4 bases from J, with 16 bases between. The CDR3 DNA follows: TGCGCCAGCAGCTTGGTTCAGGGGATCGAAGGCACTGAAGCTTTCTTT. It codes for CASSLVQGIEGTEAFF.

The CDR3 coding sequence is TGCGCCAGCAGCTTAGGCGACAGGGGTGAGTTCTTC. It encodes CASSLGDRGEFF. The chain carries TRBV5-1 and TRBJ2-1, with 8 bases identical to TRBD1. The CDR3 totals 12 residues. The trim removed 2 bases at V and 14 bases at J, leaving 6 bases unmatched. Germline CDR1 SGHRS, CDR2 YFSETQ.

The V and J genes are TRBV7-2 and TRBJ2-1; 7 bases line up with TRBD2. The CDR3 sequence is 16 residues long. V shed 1 base and J 2 bases; nucleotides not matched to a gene: 5. Germline values: CDR1 SGHTA, CDR2 FQGNSA. Written as DNA, the CDR3 is TGTGCCAGCAGCTTAGTGGGGGAGGGCACCTACAATGAGCAGTTCTTC. It specifies CASSLVGEGTYNEQFF.

This sequence joins TRBV28 and TRBJ1-1, with no clear D. CDR1 MDHEN and CDR2 SYDVKM come from the germline V gene. The CDR3 is 11 residues long. The V end was cut by 6 bases, the J end by 10 bases, with 12 bases between. CDR3 residues: CASRLSAVAFF. CDR3 bases: TGTGCCAGCAGACTAAGCGCAGTAGCTTTCTTT.

The rearrangement uses TRBV29-1 and TRBJ2-3; 10 nucleotides line up with TRBD2. V was pared by 3 bases and J by 2 bases, with 5 bases of the junction left unmatched. CDR1 SQVTM and CDR2 ANQGSEA come from the germline V gene. The CDR3 length is 15 residues. This chain's CDR3 is CSVDSLAGVTDTQYF. The CDR3 nucleotides are TGCAGCGTTGATTCCCTAGCGGGAGTCACAGATACGCAGTATTTT.

The rearrangement joins TRBV7-9 to TRBJ2-2; no reliable D call. V lost 5 bases, J lost 3 bases, and 4 bases lay in between. The CDR3 has 12 residues. In germline, CDR1 is SEHNR, CDR2 FQNEAQ (reference sequence). The CDR3 spells CASSLYTGELFF. The CDR3 DNA sequence: TGTGCCAGCAGCCTCTACACCGGGGAGCTGTTTTTT.

The genes are TRBV5-5 and TRBJ2-3, with D possibly being TRBD2 (6 bases). This CDR3 spans 15 amino acids. The germline CDR1 and CDR2 sequences are SGHKS and YYEKEE (reference sequence). The V gene lost 6 bases and the J gene lost 2 bases, with 16 bases spanning the gap. Here the CDR3 reads CASTKLGLVTDTQYF. As DNA, the CDR3 is TGTGCCAGCACCAAGTTGGGACTGGTCACAGATACGCAGTATTTT.

The V gene is TRBV28, the J gene TRBJ1-2; D is unresolved. Trimming cost V 4 bases and J 3 bases, with 15 bases left between them. From germline, CDR1 is MDHEN and CDR2 SYDVKM. This CDR3 has 15 residues. In DNA, the CDR3 is TGTGCCAGCAGTTACTACTCACCCGAGGACTATGGCTACACCTTC. Its protein is CASSYYSPEDYGYTF.

DNA of the CDR3: TGTGCCAGCAGCCAAGCCTTTAATGAGCAGTTCTTC. Amino acids: CASSQAFNEQFF. The chain is built from TRBV7-2 and TRBJ2-1; D call uncertain. Per the germline V gene, CDR1 is SGHTA and CDR2 is FQGNSA. This CDR3 is 12 amino acids long. The V and J ends lost 5 bases and 7 bases respectively, with 9 bases between them.

The chain couples TRBV5-6 to TRBJ2-7, with a tentative D call TRBD1 (6 bases). Between the trimmed V and J ends, which lost 4 bases and 0 bases, there was a span of 8 bases. Germline V gives CDR1 SGHDT, CDR2 YYEEEE. The CDR3 totals 13 residues. The CDR3 sequence is CASSRDTSYEQYF. The CDR3, as DNA: TGTGCCAGCAGCCGGGACACCTCCTACGAGCAGTACTTC. Based on the CDR3 plus reference TRBV5-6 and TRBJ2-7, the full variable domain is DAGVTQSPTHLIKTRGQQVTLRCSPKSGHDTVSWYQQALGQGPQFIFQYYEEEERQRGNFPDRFSGHQFPNYSSELNVNALLLGDSALYLCASSRDTSYEQYFGPGTRLTVT.

The chain recombines TRBV27 with TRBJ1-2; 8 positions match TRBD1. The CDR3 extends over 14 amino acids. CDR1 and CDR2 from the germline V gene are MNHEY and SMNVEV (reference sequence). V lost 6 bases and J lost 1; bases outside the gene matches: 4. CDR3 coding DNA: TGTGCCAGCAGACGGACAGGGAGTAACTATGGCTACACCTTC. This codes for CASRRTGSNYGYTF.

This chain joins TRBV24-1 and TRBJ2-5, with D possibly being TRBD1 (6 bases). From germline, CDR1 is KGHDR and CDR2 SFDVKD. The V end lost 0 bases, the J end lost 1 base, and 8 bases lay between the germline ends. This CDR3 is 15 amino acids long. The CDR3 sequence: CATSDLVGAQETQYF. In DNA form, the CDR3 reads TGTGCCACCAGTGATTTGGTGGGGGCCCAAGAGACCCAGTACTTC.

V usage is TRBV11-2 and J usage is TRBJ2-1; 12 bases align to TRBD2. Looked up from germline, CDR1 is SGHAT and CDR2 is FQNNGV. J lost 6 bases, V lost 4 bases, and 4 bases had no gene match. This CDR3 comprises 15 residues. The CDR3 coding sequence is TGTGCCAGCAGCTCCAAGGGACTAGCGGGCAATGAGCAGTTCTTC. Its translation is CASSSKGLAGNEQFF.

The chain has TRBV19 and TRBJ1-2; tentatively, D is TRBD1 (6 bases). The CDR3 loop spans 13 amino acids. V lost 3 bases, J lost 8 bases, and 13 bases lay in between. Looked up from germline, CDR1 is LNHDA and CDR2 is SQIVND (reference sequence). The CDR3, as DNA: TGTGCCAGTAGTATGTCACAGGGTGGGGGCTACACCTTC. The encoded protein is CASSMSQGGGYTF.

Concerning this clone itself: The junction shows a germline mismatch at one end, possibly a read error. The V gene is TRBV29-1, the J gene TRBJ2-3; 10 bases match TRBD2. This CDR3 region has 14 residues. Germline lookup yields CDR1 SQVTM and CDR2 ANQGSEA. CDR3 sequence (DNA): TGCAGCGTCGAAGCGGGAGGGCCCACAGATACGCAGTATTTT. This translates into CSVEAGGPTDTQYF.

CDR3 nucleotides: TGCGCCAGCAGCTCCGGGACTAGCCTATTAGATGAGCAGTTCTTC. Its protein is CASSSGTSLLDEQFF. This chain uses TRBV5-1 with TRBJ2-1; 9 nucleotides line up with TRBD2. Trimming cost V 3 bases and J 8 bases; bases outside gene matches: 9. The CDR3 is 15 amino acids. CDR1 and CDR2 from the germline V gene are SGHRS and YFSETQ.

The rearrangement uses TRBV14 and TRBJ2-1, with D maybe TRBD2 (5 bases). Trimming left V 2 bases short and J 2 bases short, with 7 bases between. Per germline, CDR1 SGHDN and CDR2 FVKESK. The CDR3 spans 14 residues. The CDR3 coding sequence is TGTGCCAGCAGCCAAACGGGAACCTACAATGAGCAGTTCTTC. Protein product: CASSQTGTYNEQFF.

V usage is TRBV7-8 and J usage is TRBJ2-2, with D tentatively TRBD2 (6 bases). The germline gives CDR1 SGHVS, CDR2 FQNEAQ. Trimming removed 4 bases at V and 7 bases at J, with 13 bases between. CDR3 length: 14 amino acids. The CDR3 bases are TGTGCCAGCAGCTCAGTAGCGGTGGGCGGGGAGCTGTTTTTT. Protein: CASSSVAVGGELFF.

V usage is TRBV19 and J usage is TRBJ2-7, with 7 bases aligning to TRBD2. Losses at the gene ends were 3 bases for V and 0 bases for J; bases not matched to a gene: 2. The germline V gene has CDR1 LNHDA and CDR2 SQIVND (reference sequence). This CDR3 contains 14 residues. The CDR3 DNA sequence: TGTGCCAGTAGTATGGGACTATTCTCCTACGAGCAGTACTTC. Translation: CASSMGLFSYEQYF. Complete variable domain (other parts from reference TRBV19 and TRBJ2-7): DGGITQSPKYLFRKEGQNVTLSCEQNLNHDAMYWYRQDPGQGLRLIYYSQIVNDFQKGDIAEGYSVSREKKESFPLTVTSAQKNPTAFYLCASSMGLFSYEQYFGPGTRLTVT.